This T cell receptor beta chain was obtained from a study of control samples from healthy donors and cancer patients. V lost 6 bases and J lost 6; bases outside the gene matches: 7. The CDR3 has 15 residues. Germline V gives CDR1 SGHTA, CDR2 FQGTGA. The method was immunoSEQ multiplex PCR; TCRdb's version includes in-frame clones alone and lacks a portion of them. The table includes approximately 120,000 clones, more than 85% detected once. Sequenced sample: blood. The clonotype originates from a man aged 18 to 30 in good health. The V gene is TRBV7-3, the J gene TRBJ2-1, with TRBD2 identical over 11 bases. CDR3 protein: CASSHTSGRGNEQFF. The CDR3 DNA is TGTGCCAGCAGTCATACTAGCGGGAGAGGCAATGAGCAGTTCTTC.